The 5 T cell receptor beta chains below were found in one sample sequenced in a study of T cells in pancreatic ductal adenocarcinoma. Surgery without prior neoadjuvant therapy was the treatment of the selected pancreatic ductal adenocarcinoma patients. The method was immunoSEQ multiplex PCR; TCRdb's version includes in-frame clones alone and lacks a portion of them. Of thousands of clones detected, approximately 73% appear once; the ten largest clones hold more than 11%. Sequencing input: pancreatic tumor tissue. These receptors were obtained from a human donor with pancreatic ductal adenocarcinoma.

The chain recombines TRBV7-2 with TRBJ1-5, with D maybe TRBD1 (6 bases). Germline V gene data show CDR1 as SGHTA and CDR2 as FQGNSA. V lost 0 bases and J lost 4, with 10 bases in between. This CDR3 is 15 amino acids long. In DNA form, the CDR3 reads TGTGCCAGCAGCTTAGCCGGGGGCGAAAATCAGCCCCAGCATTTT. It is translated as CASSLAGGENQPQHF.

This chain connects TRBV5-4 to TRBJ1-3; no definite D call. V lost 2 bases and J 2 bases, leaving 8 bases between the germline ends. The germline V gene encodes CDR1 SGHNT and CDR2 YYREEE (reference sequence). The CDR3 spans 14 residues. The CDR3 nucleotides read TGTGCCAGCAGCTTAACGGCGCCTGGAAACACCATATATTTT. It codes for CASSLTAPGNTIYF.

The chain joins TRBV10-3 to TRBJ2-5, with no clear D. Per germline, CDR1 ENHRY and CDR2 SYGVKD. V was clipped by 10 bases and J by 5 bases, with 17 bases between them. The CDR3 runs 13 residues. This CDR3 reads CATAPGVEETQYF. As DNA, the CDR3 is TGTGCCACAGCCCCGGGCGTTGAGGAGACCCAGTACTTC.

In this sample, this clone turned up once. This chain uses TRBV6-6 with TRBJ1-6; D is unclear. The CDR3 contains 14 residues. Trimming left V 5 bases short and J 9 bases short, with 14 bases between. CDR1 and CDR2 (germline): MNHNY, SVGAGI (reference sequence). The CDR3 DNA follows: TGTGCCAGCAGTGCCCGGGGAAGGAGTTCACCCCTCCACTTT. It codes for CASSARGRSSPLHF.

This clone has only a few counts. V gene TRBV13 combines with J gene TRBJ2-3; TRBD2 agrees at 8 bases. The CDR3 spans 15 residues. Trimming removed 5 bases from V and 1 base from J; junction bases left unmatched: 5. Per germline, CDR1 PRHDT and CDR2 FYEKMQ (reference sequence). As DNA, the CDR3 is TGTGCCAGCAGCCCTCTAGCGGGCGGCACAGATACGCAGTATTTT. Protein product: CASSPLAGGTDTQYF.